A single sample is the source of the 3 T cell receptor beta chains below, sequenced in a study of OX40 agonist ivuxolimab in advanced cancers. Profiling relied on immunoSEQ multiplex PCR, and the TCRdb table lists in-frame clones only, not all of them. The sample carries about 100,000 clones, less than 95% recorded once. Material: CD4+ or CD8+ T cells sorted from blood, obtained in a trial of the OX40 agonist ivuxolimab. These receptors all come from an adult with an advanced solid tumor such as melanoma, head and neck, liver or kidney cancer.

The genes are TRBV5-1 and TRBJ2-7, with TRBD1 identical over 10 bases. The V segment lost 4 bases and the J segment 5 bases; nucleotides outside the gene matches: 6. There are 14 residues in the CDR3. Germline loops: CDR1 SGHRS, CDR2 YFSETQ. CDR3 amino acids: CASSHGTGVDEQYF. CDR3 nucleotide sequence: TGCGCCAGCAGCCACGGGACAGGGGTTGACGAGCAGTACTTC.

The chain couples TRBV18 to TRBJ2-2; no clear D. V was shortened by 3 bases and J by 7 bases, with 15 bases between the two germline ends. The CDR3 sequence is 15 residues long. Germline V CDR1 and CDR2: KGHSH, LQKENI. CDR3 in amino acids: CASSPTQPLVGELFF. The CDR3 nucleotides read TGTGCCAGCTCACCGACGCAACCCTTAGTCGGGGAGCTGTTTTTT.

This rearrangement joins TRBV7-2 to TRBJ2-7; D may be TRBD1 or TRBD2 (5 bases each). This CDR3 has 13 amino acids. Germline V gene sequence: CDR1 SGHTA, CDR2 FQGNSA. The germline V and J ends were trimmed by 4 bases and 7 bases, with 14 bases remaining between them. CDR3: CASSSRGVGEQYF. CDR3 nucleotide sequence: TGTGCCAGCAGCTCGAGGGGAGTTGGGGAGCAGTACTTC.